This T cell receptor (beta chain) was observed in a study of beta chain features in type 1 diabetes. Regarding this clone: As yet, its antigen is unknown.

Findings and limits, study-wide: Shorter TCRB CDR3s, moderately but significantly so, marked every one of the four CD4+ subsets in Type 1 diabetes patients.

Expressed TCRB transcripts were sequenced after all isolated RNA was converted to cDNA. Generated by immunoSEQ multiplex PCR, the TCRdb table keeps only in-frame clones and is missing some. The sample consists of about 270,000 clones, approximately 14% of them appearing once. Trimming pared 3 bases from V and 0 bases from J, leaving 12 bases between. The germline gives CDR1 SEHNR, CDR2 FQNEAQ (reference sequence). The CDR3 has 16 amino acids. The sample comprised naive CD4+ T cells from blood. The TCR was taken from a young man with type 1 diabetes. The chain combines TRBV7-9 with TRBJ2-1; D gene unclear. In DNA form, the CDR3 reads TGTGCCAGCAGCTTTTCAAACGTGGCCTCCTACAATGAGCAGTTCTTC. Protein: CASSFSNVASYNEQFF.